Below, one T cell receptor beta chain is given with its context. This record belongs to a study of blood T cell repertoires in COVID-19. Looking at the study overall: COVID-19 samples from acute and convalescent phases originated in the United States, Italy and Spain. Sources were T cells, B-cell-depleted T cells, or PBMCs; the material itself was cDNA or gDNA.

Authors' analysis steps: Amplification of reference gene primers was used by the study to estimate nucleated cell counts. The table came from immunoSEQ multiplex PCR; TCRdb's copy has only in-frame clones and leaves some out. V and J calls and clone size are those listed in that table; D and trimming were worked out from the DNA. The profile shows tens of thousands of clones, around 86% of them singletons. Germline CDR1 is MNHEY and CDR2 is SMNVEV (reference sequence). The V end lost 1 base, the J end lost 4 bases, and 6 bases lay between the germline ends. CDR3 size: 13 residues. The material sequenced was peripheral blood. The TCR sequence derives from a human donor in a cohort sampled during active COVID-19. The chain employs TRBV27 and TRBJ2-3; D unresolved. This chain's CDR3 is CASSLYYSDTQYF. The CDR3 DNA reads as TGTGCCAGCAGTTTATATTATTCAGATACGCAGTATTTT.